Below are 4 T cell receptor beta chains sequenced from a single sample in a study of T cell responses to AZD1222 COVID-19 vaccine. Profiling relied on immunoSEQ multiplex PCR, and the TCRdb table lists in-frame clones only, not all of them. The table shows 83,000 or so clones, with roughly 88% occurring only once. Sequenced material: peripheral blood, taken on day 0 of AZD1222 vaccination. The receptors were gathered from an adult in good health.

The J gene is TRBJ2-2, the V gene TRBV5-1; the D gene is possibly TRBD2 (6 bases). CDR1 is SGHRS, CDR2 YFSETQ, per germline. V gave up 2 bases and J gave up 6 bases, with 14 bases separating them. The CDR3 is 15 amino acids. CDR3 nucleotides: TGCGCCAGCAGCTTATTACCGGGGGAAGCCGGGGAGCTGTTTTTT. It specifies CASSLLPGEAGELFF.

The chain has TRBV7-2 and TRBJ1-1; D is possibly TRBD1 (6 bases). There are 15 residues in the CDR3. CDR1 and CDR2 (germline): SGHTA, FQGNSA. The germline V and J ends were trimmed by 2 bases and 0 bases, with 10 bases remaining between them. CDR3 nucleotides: TGTGCCAGCAGCTTACAAGGGGGAGTGAACACTGAAGCTTTCTTT. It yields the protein CASSLQGGVNTEAFF.

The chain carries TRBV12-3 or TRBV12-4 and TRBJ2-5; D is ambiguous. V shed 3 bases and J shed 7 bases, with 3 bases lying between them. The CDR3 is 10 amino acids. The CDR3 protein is CASSLGTQYF. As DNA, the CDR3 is TGTGCCAGCAGTTTGGGGACCCAGTACTTC.

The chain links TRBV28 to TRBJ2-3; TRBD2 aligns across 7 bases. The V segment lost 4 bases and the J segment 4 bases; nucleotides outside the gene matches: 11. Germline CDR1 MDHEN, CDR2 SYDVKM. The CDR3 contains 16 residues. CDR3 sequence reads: CASSSVGGGSPDTQYF. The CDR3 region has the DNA TGTGCCAGCAGTTCCGTCGGTGGCGGGAGCCCAGATACGCAGTATTTT.